The rows below give T cell receptor beta chains drawn from one sample of a study of blood T cell repertoires in COVID-19. Sequenced by immunoSEQ multiplex PCR; TCRdb stores in-frame clones only, minus some. The profile covers 150,000 to 160,000 clones, with approximately 85% appearing a single time and 0.6% to 0.7% taken by the ten largest. The sequencing input was peripheral blood. Receptor source: a man in his sixties with COVID-19, enrolled during active disease. Both conserved end residues are part of each CDR3. The order of the fields is CDR3 DNA, CDR3 protein, clone size, J gene, V gene, D gene. D genes are given only for firm matches. Clone size is stated in some rows and not others, as once, few, many or a class when expanded.

DNA: TGTGCCAGCAGCCCGAGGGACATAAGCTCCTACGAGCAGTACTTC
CDR3: CASSPRDISSYEQYF
size: -
J: TRBJ2-7
V: TRBV5-4
D: -

DNA: TGTGCCAGCAGCCAAGAACGGGGGAGGAAAAATGGCTACACCTTC
CDR3: CASSQERGRKNGYTF
size: -
J: TRBJ1-2
V: TRBV4-2
D: -

DNA: TGTGCCACCAGTGAAACAGGGGTTTCTGGGGCCAACGTCCTGACTTTC
CDR3: CATSETGVSGANVLTF
size: -
J: TRBJ2-6
V: TRBV24-1
D: TRBD1

DNA: TGTGCCACCAGTGACCAGGGTTATGACTATGGCTACACCTTC
CDR3: CATSDQGYDYGYTF
size: -
J: TRBJ1-2
V: TRBV24-1
D: -

DNA: TGTGCCAGCAGCCTCGGACTAGCGGGAGGTTTCAATGAGCAGTTCTTC
CDR3: CASSLGLAGGFNEQFF
size: -
J: TRBJ2-1
V: TRBV3-1/TRBV3-2
D: TRBD2

DNA: TGTGCCTGGAGTCCTATGACAGGGGACCACGAGCAGTACTTC
CDR3: CAWSPMTGDHEQYF
size: -
J: TRBJ2-7
V: TRBV30
D: TRBD1

DNA: TGTGCCACCAGCCCAAATCTAGCGGGGGGGCCAGGGGAGCAGTTCTTC
CDR3: CATSPNLAGGPGEQFF
size: -
J: TRBJ2-1
V: TRBV15
D: TRBD2

DNA: TGTGCCAGCAGTTACTCCCTGGTAGTTACCGGGGAGCTGTTTTTT
CDR3: CASSYSLVVTGELFF
size: -
J: TRBJ2-2
V: TRBV6-5
D: -

DNA: TGCAGCGTTTCCCGGGACAGGGGCTATGGCTACACCTTC
CDR3: CSVSRDRGYGYTF
size: -
J: TRBJ1-2
V: TRBV29-1
D: TRBD1

DNA: TGTGCCAGCAGCACGGGATTACAGAACACTGAAGCTTTCTTT
CDR3: CASSTGLQNTEAFF
size: -
J: TRBJ1-1
V: TRBV7-2
D: -

DNA: TGCAGCGCCTACGCACAGGGGAACACTGAAGCTTTCTTT
CDR3: CSAYAQGNTEAFF
size: -
J: TRBJ1-1
V: TRBV29-1
D: -

DNA: TGTGCCAGCAGCTGGAGGGACAGGGGCAGCACTGAAGCTTTCTTT
CDR3: CASSWRDRGSTEAFF
size: -
J: TRBJ1-1
V: TRBV11-2
D: TRBD1

DNA: TGTGCCAGCAGCGTAGGAGGGTCAGCGTTCAACACTGAAGCTTTCTTT
CDR3: CASSVGGSAFNTEAFF
size: -
J: TRBJ1-1
V: TRBV9
D: -

DNA: TGTGCCAGCAGTGAAAATTTGGGCGTCCTAGAAAAACTGTTTTTT
CDR3: CASSENLGVLEKLFF
size: -
J: TRBJ1-4
V: TRBV6-1
D: -

DNA: TGTGCCAGCTTCGGACAAGGCAATCAGCCCCAGCATTTT
CDR3: CASFGQGNQPQHF
size: -
J: TRBJ1-5
V: TRBV6-1
D: -

DNA: TGTGCCAGCTCACCCGGACAGGGGGGCACTGAAGCTTTCTTT
CDR3: CASSPGQGGTEAFF
size: -
J: TRBJ1-1
V: TRBV18
D: TRBD1

DNA: TGTGCCAGCAGCGTACAGGGGGATGGTGGCTACACCTTC
CDR3: CASSVQGDGGYTF
size: -
J: TRBJ1-2
V: TRBV9
D: TRBD1

DNA: TGTGCCAGCAGTAACAGGGAGATGAACACTGAAGCTTTCTTT
CDR3: CASSNREMNTEAFF
size: -
J: TRBJ1-1
V: TRBV27
D: -

DNA: TGTGCCAGCAGCCAAGGACTAGCGGGAGGTACCAATGAGCAGTTCTTC
CDR3: CASSQGLAGGTNEQFF
size: -
J: TRBJ2-1
V: TRBV14
D: TRBD2

DNA: TGTGCCAGCAGCTTAGATTGGACTAGCAATGAGCAGTTCTTC
CDR3: CASSLDWTSNEQFF
size: -
J: TRBJ2-1
V: TRBV7-8
D: TRBD2

DNA: TGTGCCAGCAGCCTGAGCGGGGTAAACAATGAGCAGTTCTTC
CDR3: CASSLSGVNNEQFF
size: -
J: TRBJ2-1
V: TRBV7-2
D: TRBD2

DNA: TGCGCCAGCAGCTCCGACAGGGGGAGCTATGGCTACACCTTC
CDR3: CASSSDRGSYGYTF
size: few
J: TRBJ1-2
V: TRBV10-1
D: TRBD1

DNA: TGTGCCAGCAGCTTAGACTTCGACACCGGGGAGCTGTTTTTT
CDR3: CASSLDFDTGELFF
size: -
J: TRBJ2-2
V: TRBV7-8
D: -

DNA: TGTGCCAGCAGTGAATGGGGGGGGCAGGCGAACACTGAAGCTTTCTTT
CDR3: CASSEWGGQANTEAFF
size: -
J: TRBJ1-1
V: TRBV2
D: -

DNA: TGTGCCAGCAGCTACGACAGGGGCTATGGCTACACCTTC
CDR3: CASSYDRGYGYTF
size: -
J: TRBJ1-2
V: TRBV6-4
D: TRBD1

DNA: TGTGCCAGCAGCGGGGCCGGGACTAGTTTTTATTTT
CDR3: CASSGAGTSFYF
size: -
J: TRBJ2-3
V: TRBV9
D: TRBD2

DNA: TGTGCCAGCAGTCCAACATGGGGGAGGGCCGGGGATGAGCAGTTCTTC
CDR3: CASSPTWGRAGDEQFF
size: -
J: TRBJ2-1
V: TRBV7-2
D: TRBD2

DNA: TGTGCCAGCAGTGAATGGCATATGGGACAGGGTTATGGCTACACCTTC
CDR3: CASSEWHMGQGYGYTF
size: -
J: TRBJ1-2
V: TRBV25-1
D: TRBD1